This T cell receptor (beta chain) emerged from a study of beta chain features in type 1 diabetes. Study results and caveats: Among patients with Type 1 diabetes, TCRB CDR3s were moderately but significantly shorter in every one of the four CD4+ subsets. For TCRB rearrangement, an influence of HLA type remained unresolved here. Among type 1 diabetes patients, VDJ junctions had fewer insertions and more deletions.

The table lists this clone with a few counts. Its antigen is as yet unknown. Expressed TCRB transcripts were sequenced after all isolated RNA was converted to cDNA. Sequenced by immunoSEQ multiplex PCR; TCRdb stores in-frame clones only, minus some. The sample shows roughly 150,000 clones, 10% of them seen only once. A heparinised blood draw that averaged about 120 mL was obtained once from each donor. Sorted CD4+ subsets: naive, central memory, regulatory, stem cell-like memory (CD45RO/CCR7/CD25/CD127/CD95/CD27 panel). Sequenced: central memory CD4+ T cells from blood. The receptor was derived from a man aged 30 to 39 with type 1 diabetes.

The CDR3 loop is CASTPGRFSGANVLTF. CDR3 DNA: TGTGCCAGCACCCCTGGGAGATTTTCTGGGGCCAACGTCCTGACTTTC. The chain links TRBV27 to TRBJ2-6; a possible D gene is TRBD2 (5 bases). CDR3 size: 16 residues. Trimming left V 7 bases short and J 1 base short, with 14 bases between. Germline V gives CDR1 MNHEY, CDR2 SMNVEV (reference sequence).